This TCR beta chain was identified during a study of human T cells and chemical hapten exposure. MiXCR was run by TCRdb on the RACE reads, yielding one entry per CDR3 protein. The data show approximately 370,000 distinct CDR3 sequences, 5% to 6.5% seen once. Time point meaning: pre-sensitization, week 0. Documented treatment: therapeutic diphenylcyclopropenone sensitization with weekly scalp DPC. This clonotype occurred many times. CDR3 size: 14 residues. Losses at the gene ends were 7 bases for V and 7 bases for J; bases not matched to a gene: 12. This TCR was recovered from a young woman with alopecia areata. Some clones in this sample may be carry-over from other donors' samples. The sample here was whole blood, taken in connection with sensitization to the hapten diphenylcyclopropenone (DPC). The chain is built from TRBV12-3 or TRBV12-4 and TRBJ1-1, with 7 bases lining up with TRBD1. CDR3 DNA: TGTGCCAGCAATCCGACAGGGAAAGGGGTTGAAGCTTTCTTT. Its protein is CASNPTGKGVEAFF.